Sequencing of this T cell receptor beta chain was carried out in a study of T-cell reconstitution after alpha-beta-depleted transplantation in children. This clonotype was seen repeatedly, ten times or more. Its specificity is unknown. The CDR3 sequence is 15 residues long. V dropped 1 base and J dropped 3 bases, with 12 bases sitting between them. Germline CDR1 and CDR2: SGHAT and FQNNGV. Study outcomes and limitations: Among T cells one year after transplant, newly produced cells accounted for most counts and diversity. Expanded graft clones, several hundred of them, were reportedly the source of alpha-beta T cells about two months after transplant.

Preparing the TCRbeta library involved the use of unique molecular identifiers. TCRdb ran MiXCR on the PCR reads and lists one entry per CDR3 protein. The table includes over 150,000 distinct CDR3 sequences, about 6% detected once. This clonotype was sampled from a girl under three years old with combined immunodeficiency, due to receive a stem cell transplant. The J gene is TRBJ1-1, the V gene TRBV11-2; D perhaps matches TRBD1 (5 bases). This specimen consisted of PBMCs, obtained before TCRalphabeta/CD19-depleted stem cell transplant. For the CDR3, the DNA is TGTGCCAGCAGCTTAGCGGGGTGGGGGGACACTGAAGCTTTCTTT. Translation: CASSLAGWGDTEAFF. Complete variable domain (other parts from reference TRBV11-2 and TRBJ1-1): EAGVAQSPRYKIIEKRQSVAFWCNPISGHATLYWYQQILGQGPKLLIQFQNNGVVDDSQLPKDRFSAERLKGVDSTLKIQPAKLEDSAVYLCASSLAGWGDTEAFFGQGTRLTVV.